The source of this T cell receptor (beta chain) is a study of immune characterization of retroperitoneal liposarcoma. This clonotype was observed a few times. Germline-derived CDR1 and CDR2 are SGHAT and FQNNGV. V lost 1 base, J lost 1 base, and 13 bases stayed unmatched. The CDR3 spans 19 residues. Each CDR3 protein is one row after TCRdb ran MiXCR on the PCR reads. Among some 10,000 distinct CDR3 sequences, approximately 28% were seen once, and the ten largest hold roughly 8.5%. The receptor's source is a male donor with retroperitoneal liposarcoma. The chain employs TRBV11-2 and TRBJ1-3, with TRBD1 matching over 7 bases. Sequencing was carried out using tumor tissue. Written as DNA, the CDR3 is TGTGCCAGCAGCTTAGGGGTACAAGGACAGGCTTTTTCTGGAAACACCATATATTTT. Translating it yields CASSLGVQGQAFSGNTIYF.